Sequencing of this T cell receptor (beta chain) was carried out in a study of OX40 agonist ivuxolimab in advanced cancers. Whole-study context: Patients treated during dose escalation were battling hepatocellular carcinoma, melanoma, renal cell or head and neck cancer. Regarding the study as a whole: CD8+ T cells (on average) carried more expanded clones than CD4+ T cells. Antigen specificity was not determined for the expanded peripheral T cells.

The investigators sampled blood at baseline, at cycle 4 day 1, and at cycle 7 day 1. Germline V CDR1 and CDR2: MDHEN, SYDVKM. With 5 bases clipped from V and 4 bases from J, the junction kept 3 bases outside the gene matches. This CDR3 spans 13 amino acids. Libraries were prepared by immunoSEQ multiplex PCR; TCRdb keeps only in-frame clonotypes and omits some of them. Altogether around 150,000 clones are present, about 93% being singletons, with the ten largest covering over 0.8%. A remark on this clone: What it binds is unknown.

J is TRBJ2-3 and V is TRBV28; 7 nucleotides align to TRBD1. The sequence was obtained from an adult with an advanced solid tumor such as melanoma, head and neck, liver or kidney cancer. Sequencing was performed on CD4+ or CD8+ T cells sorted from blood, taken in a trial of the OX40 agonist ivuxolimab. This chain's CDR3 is CASSPGQSDTQYF. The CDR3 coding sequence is TGTGCCAGCAGTCCGGGACAGTCAGATACGCAGTATTTT.